This is a list of T cell receptor beta chains from one sample in a study of T cells after posttransplantation cyclophosphamide. Clones were read by immunoSEQ multiplex PCR, and TCRdb kept only the in-frame ones, dropping some. The sample contains about 9,900 clones, 85% to 90% of which appear only once. Sequencing was performed on PBMCs, taken after an allogeneic stem cell transplant with a calcineurin inhibitor and methotrexate. Receptor source: a male patient between 25 and 40 years old who received an allogeneic stem cell transplant from an unrelated donor, was CMV-positive, and had no GVHD. A share of the T cells may be of graft donor origin. Each CDR3 is given with its conserved first and last residue. D genes are given only for firm matches. Rows may omit the clone size; those that give it use once, few, many or a size class.

>TRBV11-2|few|.|14|TRBJ2-3
CASSLVTDTDTQYF
TGTGCCAGCAGCTTAGTGACAGACACAGATACGCAGTATTTT
>TRBV18|.|TRBD1|15|TRBJ2-7
CASSPPGDRGRVQYF
TGTGCCAGCTCACCACCAGGGGACAGGGGGCGGGTGCAGTACTTC
>TRBV2|.|TRBD1|15|TRBJ2-7
CASSAGTGITYEQYF
TGTGCCAGCAGTGCGGGGACAGGGATAACCTACGAGCAGTACTTC
>TRBV27|.|TRBD1|14|TRBJ2-7
CASSLRDSHYEQYF
TGTGCCAGCAGTTTGAGGGACAGCCACTACGAGCAGTACTTC
>TRBV2|.|TRBD2|15|TRBJ2-1
CASSPGGSMSNEQFF
TGTGCCAGCTCGCCGGGCGGGAGTATGTCCAATGAGCAGTTCTTC
>TRBV12-5|.|TRBD2|16|TRBJ2-5
CASGLKAGGPPETQYF
TGTGCTAGTGGTTTGAAAGCGGGAGGGCCCCCAGAGACCCAGTACTTC
>TRBV6-5|.|.|16|TRBJ1-5
CASSSSGGEVGQPQHF
.
>TRBV27|once|.|13|TRBJ1-1
CASSFRILTEAFF
TGTGCCAGCAGTTTTCGTATTCTCACTGAAGCTTTCTTT
>TRBV18|.|TRBD1|15|TRBJ2-1
CASLIGQGVDNEQFF
TGTGCCAGCTTGATCGGACAGGGGGTCGACAATGAGCAGTTCTTC
>TRBV5-4|.|.|14|TRBJ2-7
CASSLERLAYEQYF
TGTGCCAGCAGCTTGGAACGGTTAGCCTACGAGCAGTACTTC
>TRBV7-6|.|TRBD2|16|TRBJ2-3
CASSLGVAGGADTQYF
TGTGCCAGCAGCTTAGGAGTAGCGGGGGGGGCAGATACGCAGTATTTT
>TRBV9|.|TRBD1|15|TRBJ1-5
CASSARDRGNQPQHF
TGTGCCAGCAGCGCCCGGGACAGGGGGAATCAGCCCCAGCATTTT
>TRBV4-1|.|TRBD1|17|TRBJ2-6
CASRLGQGDPGANVLTF
TGCGCCAGCAGACTAGGACAGGGGGACCCGGGGGCCAACGTCCTGACTTTC
>TRBV7-2|.|.|13|TRBJ2-2
CASSLRQNGELFF
TGTGCCAGCAGCCTACGACAGAACGGGGAGCTGTTTTTT
>TRBV6-1|few|.|14|TRBJ1-4
CASSGWQINEKLFF
TGTGCCAGCAGTGGATGGCAAATTAATGAAAAACTGTTTTTT
>TRBV29-1|.|.|13|TRBJ2-1
CSVDRGAYNEQFF
TGCAGCGTTGATAGGGGCGCCTACAATGAGCAGTTCTTC
>TRBV4-3|.|TRBD1|16|TRBJ2-7
CASSQGYRDRSYEQYF
TGCGCCAGCAGCCAAGGCTACCGGGACAGGTCCTACGAGCAGTACTTC
>TRBV5-6|once|TRBD1|15|TRBJ2-3
CASSLGAGGADTQYF
TGTGCCAGCAGCTTGGGGGCAGGGGGCGCAGATACGCAGTATTTT
>TRBV28|.|.|14|TRBJ2-1
CASSLGQGNSEQFF
TGTGCCAGCAGTTTAGGGCAGGGGAATAGTGAGCAGTTCTTC
>TRBV7-3|.|.|13|TRBJ1-1
CASSSTGSTEAFF
TGTGCCAGCAGCTCCACAGGTAGCACTGAAGCTTTCTTT
>TRBV29-1|.|TRBD1|13|TRBJ2-5
CSVVTGQGETQYF
TGCAGCGTTGTGACGGGACAGGGGGAGACCCAGTACTTC
>TRBV29-1|.|.|16|TRBJ1-1
CSVGLGGGDLNTEAFF
TGCAGCGTTGGGTTGGGCGGGGGCGATCTTAACACTGAAGCTTTCTTT
>TRBV19|few|TRBD1|14|TRBJ1-2
CASSIDRGRYGYTF
TGTGCCAGTAGTATCGACAGGGGAAGGTATGGCTACACCTTC
>TRBV5-6|.|TRBD1|15|TRBJ2-7
CATAPIGQGADEQYF
TGTGCCACCGCTCCAATCGGACAGGGGGCCGACGAGCAGTACTTC
>TRBV6-5|.|.|13|TRBJ1-2
CASSRFLGYGYTF
TGTGCCAGCAGTCGCTTTCTAGGCTATGGCTACACCTTC
>TRBV4-1|.|.|17|TRBJ1-6
CASSHGTFGRGNSPLHF
TGCGCCAGCAGCCACGGAACCTTCGGCCGGGGTAATTCACCCCTCCACTTT
>TRBV10-3|.|TRBD1|16|TRBJ2-2
CAISEPSRGPTGELFF
TGTGCCATCAGTGAGCCAAGCAGGGGGCCCACCGGGGAGCTGTTTTTT
>TRBV28|.|.|13|TRBJ2-7
CASSFGQAYEQYF
TGTGCCAGCAGTTTTGGGCAAGCCTACGAGCAGTACTTC
>TRBV6-5|.|.|15|TRBJ1-6
CASGEGSSYNSPLHF
TGTGCCAGCGGGGAAGGGAGCTCCTATAATTCACCCCTCCACTTT
>TRBV7-9|.|.|12|TRBJ1-1
CASSFTGVEAFF
TGTGCCAGCAGCTTTACGGGGGTTGAAGCTTTCTTT
>TRBV5-1|.|TRBD1|18|TRBJ2-2
CASSSWTGGKPNTGELFF
TGCGCCAGCAGCTCCTGGACAGGGGGCAAACCGAACACCGGGGAGCTGTTTTTT
>TRBV2|.|TRBD2|14|TRBJ2-3
CASSGTSGTDTQYF
TGTGCCAGCTCCGGGACTAGCGGCACAGATACGCAGTATTTT
>TRBV9|once|TRBD1|18|TRBJ1-2
CASSVLPGQGDFNYGYTF
TGTGCCAGCAGCGTACTACCGGGACAGGGGGATTTCAACTATGGCTACACCTTC
>TRBV11-2|once|TRBD2|14|TRBJ2-7
CASSPRTSGYEQYF
TGTGCCAGCAGCCCCAGGACTAGCGGGTACGAGCAGTACTTC
>TRBV18|few|TRBD1|14|TRBJ2-7
CASQGRQGPYEQYF
TGTGCCAGCCAAGGGAGACAGGGGCCCTACGAGCAGTACTTC
>TRBV7-9|.|TRBD2|14|TRBJ2-7
CASSPLASFYEQYF
TGTGCCAGCAGCCCACTAGCGTCCTTCTACGAGCAGTACTTC
>TRBV4-2|.|TRBD2|17|TRBJ2-1
CASSQEPSGSTYNEQFF
TGTGCCAGCAGCCAAGAACCTAGCGGGAGTACATACAATGAGCAGTTCTTC
>TRBV6-5|.|.|16|TRBJ1-2
CASSYGGQPLSYGYTF
TGTGCCAGCAGTTACGGCGGACAGCCCCTTAGTTATGGCTACACCTTC
>TRBV7-9|.|.|17|TRBJ1-3
CASSLNWGRDSGNTIYF
TGTGCCAGCAGCTTAAACTGGGGCAGGGACTCTGGAAACACCATATATTTT
>TRBV5-1|.|.|15|TRBJ2-5
CASSLGQVHQETQYF
TGCGCCAGCAGCTTGGGACAGGTGCACCAAGAGACCCAGTACTTC
>TRBV19|few|.|13|TRBJ1-4
CASSISRGEKLFF
TGTGCCAGTAGTATTTCCAGGGGTGAAAAACTGTTTTTT
>TRBV30|.|TRBD1|13|TRBJ1-5
CAWRTGGNQPQHF
TGTGCCTGGAGGACAGGGGGCAATCAGCCCCAGCATTTT